The sequence of this TCR beta chain was determined in a study of blood T cell repertoires in COVID-19. Study-level information: Acute and convalescent COVID-19 specimens originated in the United States, Italy and Spain. T cells, B-cell-depleted T cells, or PBMCs provided the cDNA or gDNA that served as material.

The assay was immunoSEQ multiplex PCR, and TCRdb's table has in-frame clones only and misses some. The sample holds about 190,000 clones; roughly 80% are singletons and the top ten take about an eighth. V lost 5 bases to trimming and J lost 4 bases, with 12 bases between them. The germline V gene has CDR1 GTSNPN and CDR2 SVGIG (reference sequence). This CDR3 contains 13 residues. The chain has TRBV30 and TRBJ2-1; tentative D call: TRBD2 (5 bases). The TCR was taken from a woman between 50 and 59 years old with acute or convalescent COVID-19. Specimen: peripheral blood. The CDR3 here is CAWRPPGYNEQFF. The DNA of the CDR3 is TGTGCCTGGCGACCTCCGGGATACAATGAGCAGTTCTTC.